A single sample gave rise to the 27 T cell receptor beta chains below, sequenced in a study of CD8 T cells in ankylosing spondylitis. TCRdb reanalysed the 5' RACE reads using MiXCR and keeps one entry per CDR3 protein. Counted here are about 140,000 distinct CDR3 sequences, more than 7% occurring once; the ten biggest clones make up 6% to 8%. Sequenced input: synovial fluid, either unsorted or a sorted T cell fraction (not recorded which). All receptors come from a male donor with ankylosing spondylitis.

The chain recombines TRBV5-1 with TRBJ2-2; a possible D gene is TRBD2 (6 bases). Germline V gene lookup returns CDR1 SGHRS and CDR2 YFSETQ. The V and J ends lost 0 bases and 0 bases respectively, with 9 bases between them. The CDR3 loop spans 16 amino acids. CDR3 residues: CASSLGGTANTGELFF. The CDR3 coding sequence is TGCGCCAGCAGCTTGGGCGGGACCGCGAACACCGGGGAGCTGTTTTTT.

This clonotype was observed at least ten times. The V and J genes are TRBV5-1 and TRBJ2-5, with D unclear. Trimming took 0 bases from V and 0 from J, leaving 9 bases between them. The CDR3 is made up of 15 amino acids. CDR1 and CDR2 (germline): SGHRS, YFSETQ. In nucleotides, the CDR3 is TGCGCCAGCAGCTTGGAATGGGCTTACCAAGAGACCCAGTACTTC. As protein: CASSLEWAYQETQYF.

V is TRBV5-6 and J is TRBJ2-1; D tentatively reads TRBD1 or TRBD2 (5 bases each). Germline values: CDR1 SGHDT, CDR2 YYEEEE. The CDR3 is 14 residues long. The germline V and J ends were trimmed by 4 bases and 9 bases, with 17 bases remaining between them. The CDR3 nucleotides are TGTGCCAGCAGCGAGGGGACGCCCTTGGGTGAGCAGTTCTTC. Translating it yields CASSEGTPLGEQFF.

The sample holds many counts of this clonotype. The chain is built from TRBV7-2 and TRBJ1-3, with D hard to call. Trimming took off 1 base at V and 0 bases at J, with 13 bases between the two ends. CDR3 size: 17 residues. The V gene's germline CDR1 is SGHTA and CDR2 FQGNSA. This chain's CDR3 is CASSLGRLGNSGNTIYF. CDR3 in DNA: TGTGCCAGCAGCTTAGGAAGGCTGGGAAACTCTGGAAACACCATATATTTT.

This clonotype was counted a few times. This chain joins TRBV3-1 and TRBJ2-5, with a tentative D call TRBD2 (6 bases). V dropped 0 bases and J dropped 5 bases, with 10 bases sitting between them. Per the germline V gene, CDR1 is LGHDT and CDR2 is YNNKEL (reference sequence). The CDR3 is made up of 14 amino acids. This CDR3 reads CASSQDCRGETQYF. In DNA, the CDR3 is TGTGCCAGCAGCCAAGATTGTCGGGGGGAGACCCAGTACTTC.

Only a few counts were recorded for this clonotype. The chain joins TRBV7-6 to TRBJ2-5, with 9 bases identical to TRBD2. Germline V gives CDR1 SGHVS, CDR2 FNYEAQ. V dropped 5 bases and J dropped 6; count of bases not matched to a gene: 4. This CDR3 has 13 residues. CDR3 DNA sequence: TGTGCCAGCAGCACCGGGACTAGCCAGACCCAGTACTTC. Its translation: CASSTGTSQTQYF. The full variable domain, completed using reference TRBV7-6 and TRBJ2-5, is GAGVSQSPRYKVTKRGQDVALRCDPISGHVSLYWYRQALGQGPEFLTYFNYEAQQDKSGLPNDRFSAERPEGSISTLTIQRTEQRDSAMYRCASSTGTSQTQYFGPGTRLLVL.

In its sample, this clonotype was seen a few times. The rearrangement links TRBV20-1 to TRBJ2-5; 8 bases line up with TRBD2. Germline loops: CDR1 DFQATT, CDR2 SNEGSKA (reference sequence). V was clipped by 8 bases and J by 2 bases; unmatched bases: 7. The CDR3 contains 13 residues. CDR3 loop: CSSGGGQQETQYF. Here the CDR3 DNA reads TGCAGTTCCGGGGGGGGGCAGCAAGAGACCCAGTACTTC.

This clonotype was counted between two and nine times. V is TRBV5-1 and J is TRBJ1-6; 8 bases fit TRBD1. Germline CDR1 reads SGHRS; CDR2 reads YFSETQ. Trimming cost V 4 bases and J 7 bases; bases outside gene matches: 4. CDR3 length: 14 amino acids. CDR3 amino acids: CASSRDRNNSPLHF. Written as DNA, the CDR3 is TGCGCCAGCAGCCGGGACAGGAACAATTCACCCCTCCACTTT.

The V call is TRBV11-2, the J call TRBJ2-5; D is undetermined. With 3 bases removed from V and 4 bases from J, the gap between germline ends came to 9 bases. Germline loops: CDR1 SGHAT, CDR2 FQNNGV. The CDR3 runs 13 residues. This CDR3 reads CASSFNSRETQYF. As DNA, the CDR3 is TGTGCCAGCAGCTTTAACAGCCGAGAGACCCAGTACTTC.

This clonotype occurred many times. The chain carries TRBV7-2 and TRBJ2-1; no clear D gene. V was cut by 3 bases and J by 3 bases, with 15 bases left in between. The germline V gene encodes CDR1 SGHTA and CDR2 FQGNSA. The CDR3 contains 16 residues. The CDR3 DNA reads TGTGCCAGCAGCTTCAAAGGTGGTGCCCTCTACAATGAGCAGTTCTTC. This sequence encodes CASSFKGGALYNEQFF.

Many counts were recorded for this clonotype. V usage is TRBV4-1 and J usage is TRBJ2-3; 11 bases map to TRBD2. J was trimmed by 0 bases and V by 4 bases; bases with no gene match: 6. The CDR3 runs to 17 residues. Looked up from germline, CDR1 is MGHRA and CDR2 is YSYEKL. The CDR3: CASSRRLAGTSTDTQYF. As DNA, the CDR3 is TGCGCCAGCAGCCGCCGACTAGCGGGAACTAGCACAGATACGCAGTATTTT.

CDR3 sequence reads: CASSLAANVLTF. CDR3 nucleotides: TGTGCCAGCAGTTTAGCAGCCAACGTCCTGACTTTC. The chain couples TRBV28 to TRBJ2-6; no reliable D call. Trimming stripped 2 bases from V and 7 bases from J, with 3 bases between. The CDR3 is made up of 12 amino acids. The V gene's germline CDR1 is MDHEN and CDR2 SYDVKM.

This clonotype was observed many times. The genes are TRBV20-1 and TRBJ2-5; tentatively, D is TRBD2 (5 bases). This CDR3 is 14 amino acids long. Trimming took 0 bases from V and 7 from J, leaving 15 bases between them. Germline V gene data show CDR1 as DFQATT and CDR2 as SNEGSKA (reference sequence). CDR3 DNA sequence: TGCAGTGCTAGAGAAGGCGGGTGGGTGGGGACCCAGTACTTC. It encodes CSAREGGWVGTQYF.

This chain links TRBV7-2 with TRBJ1-4; D ambiguous. This CDR3 is 15 amino acids long. Germline values: CDR1 SGHTA, CDR2 FQGNSA. Trimming removed 0 bases at V and 2 bases at J, with 7 bases between. The CDR3 protein is CASSLAPQTNEKLFF. As DNA, the CDR3 is TGTGCCAGCAGCTTAGCTCCCCAGACTAATGAAAAACTGTTTTTT.

The chain joins TRBV29-1 to TRBJ1-4; D is uncertain. Per the germline V gene, CDR1 is SQVTM and CDR2 is ANQGSEA. The V end lost 4 bases, the J end lost 3 bases, and 9 bases lay between the germline ends. The CDR3 sequence is 13 residues long. The CDR3 reads CSVVTGANEKLFF. The CDR3 nucleotides read TGCAGCGTTGTGACGGGTGCTAATGAAAAACTGTTTTTT.

V usage is TRBV6-2 or TRBV6-3 and J usage is TRBJ2-1; D unclear. This CDR3 has 13 residues. Germline V gene data show CDR1 as MNHEY and CDR2 as SVGEGT. Trimming left V 0 bases short and J 10 bases short, with 10 bases between. The CDR3 DNA sequence: TGTGCCAGCAGTTACTCCCCAATAGGCGAGCAGTTCTTC. This translates into CASSYSPIGEQFF.

This clonotype was detected ten times or more. The rearrangement uses TRBV7-2 and TRBJ1-3, with 8 positions matching TRBD1. CDR1 and CDR2 from the germline V gene are SGHTA and FQGNSA. Losses at the gene ends were 5 bases for V and 0 bases for J; bases not matched to a gene: 6. The CDR3 is made up of 16 amino acids. The DNA for the CDR3 is TGTGCCAGCAGCCCCCTCAGGGGGCGCTCTGGAAACACCATATATTTT. Protein product: CASSPLRGRSGNTIYF.

This clonotype has ten or more counts. This chain links TRBV10-3 with TRBJ1-6; possible D gene TRBD1, 6 bases. The germline gives CDR1 ENHRY, CDR2 SYGVKD. The CDR3 is made up of 15 amino acids. The V gene lost 4 bases and the J gene lost 7 bases, with 14 bases spanning the gap. CDR3 sequence (DNA): TGTGCCATCAGTGTCCAGGCAGGGGAAAATTCACCCCTCCACTTT. It encodes CAISVQAGENSPLHF.

The chain recombines TRBV10-3 with TRBJ1-1, with a weak D call TRBD1 (6 bases). CDR3 size: 15 residues. The germline CDR1 and CDR2 sequences are ENHRY and SYGVKD. The V end was cut by 1 base, the J end by 1 base, with 10 bases between. The DNA for the CDR3 is TGTGCCATCAGTGAGTTTGACAGGCCGAACACTGAAGCTTTCTTT. It translates to CAISEFDRPNTEAFF.

This clonotype was counted between two and nine times. V is TRBV15 and J is TRBJ1-4, with D perhaps TRBD1 (6 bases). The V and J ends lost 5 bases and 7 bases respectively, with 17 bases between them. There are 15 residues in the CDR3. Germline V gene lookup returns CDR1 LNHNV and CDR2 YYDKDF (reference sequence). CDR3 DNA sequence: TGTGCCACCAGCCACCGGACAGCAGGGATTGAAAAACTGTTTTTT. Translated, it gives CATSHRTAGIEKLFF.

This clonotype has only a few counts. J is TRBJ2-1 and V is TRBV27, with TRBD1 matching over 7 bases. Per the germline V gene, CDR1 is MNHEY and CDR2 is SMNVEV (reference sequence). The V gene end was trimmed by 7 bases and the J gene end by 5 bases; junction bases not matched to a gene: 5. The CDR3 has 13 residues. The CDR3 nucleotides are TGTGCCAGCACCCAGACAGGGAACAATGAGCAGTTCTTC. It is translated as CASTQTGNNEQFF.

This clonotype was detected ten times or more. The chain couples TRBV9 to TRBJ2-7; D gene unclear. The germline CDR1 and CDR2 sequences are SGDLS and YYNGEE. V lost 7 bases to trimming and J lost 0 bases, with 8 bases between them. This CDR3 spans 12 amino acids. The CDR3 is CASARDSYEQYF. DNA for the CDR3: TGTGCCAGCGCAAGAGACTCCTACGAGCAGTACTTC.

This clonotype was found a few times. The rearrangement joins TRBV18 to TRBJ1-5, with D uncertain. CDR3 length: 14 residues. Germline V lookup: CDR1 KGHSH, CDR2 LQKENI. V gave up 2 bases and J gave up 0 bases, with 5 bases separating them. CDR3 sequence reads: CASSPIHSNQPQHF. Written as DNA, the CDR3 is TGTGCCAGCTCACCAATCCATAGCAATCAGCCCCAGCATTTT.

This clonotype showed up just a few times. The chain carries TRBV20-1 and TRBJ2-1; possible D gene TRBD1, 5 bases. There are 13 residues in the CDR3. CDR1 is DFQATT and CDR2 is SNEGSKA in the germline V gene (reference sequence). Between the trimmed V and J ends, which lost 7 bases and 8 bases, there was a span of 18 bases. DNA for the CDR3: TGCAGTGTTGTCCGTTGGGCACAGGATGAGCAGTTCTTC. The encoded protein is CSVVRWAQDEQFF.

This clonotype showed up many times. V usage is TRBV5-1 and J usage is TRBJ2-1; 9 nucleotides align to TRBD2. Germline-derived CDR1 and CDR2 are SGHRS and YFSETQ. Trimming cost V 2 bases and J 2 bases; bases outside gene matches: 2. CDR3 length equals 15 residues. CDR3 region: CASSFGGGAYNEQFF. In DNA form, the CDR3 reads TGCGCCAGCAGCTTCGGCGGGGGGGCCTACAATGAGCAGTTCTTC.

There are many counts of this clonotype. The chain employs TRBV7-2 and TRBJ1-1, with no clear D. Germline V gene data show CDR1 as SGHTA and CDR2 as FQGNSA. This CDR3 is built from 15 residues. V gave up 2 bases and J gave up 0 bases, with 10 bases separating them. Here the CDR3 DNA reads TGTGCCAGCAGCTTAAATCCGGTAATGAACACTGAAGCTTTCTTT. Translated, it gives CASSLNPVMNTEAFF.

V and J are TRBV4-3 and TRBJ1-2; D might be TRBD1 (5 bases). Germline CDR1 reads LGHNA; CDR2 reads YSLEER. The CDR3 contains 13 residues. V dropped 0 bases and J dropped 6 bases, with 8 bases sitting between them. CDR3 region: CASSQDRDHGYTF. The CDR3 DNA reads as TGCGCCAGCAGCCAAGATAGGGACCATGGCTACACCTTC.